The sequence of this T cell receptor beta chain was determined in a study of blood T cell repertoires in COVID-19. Study-level information: T cells, B-cell-depleted T cells, or PBMCs provided the cDNA or gDNA that served as material.

Looked up from germline, CDR1 is MRHNA and CDR2 is SNTAGT. The CDR3 runs to 15 residues. Trimming stripped 7 bases from V and 1 base from J, with 16 bases between. Original analysis: Researchers report that nucleated cell counts were estimated from reference gene primer amplification. Measured with immunoSEQ multiplex PCR; TCRdb has only the in-frame clones, and not every one. V and J calls and clone size are those listed in that table; D and trimming were worked out from the DNA. Of about 140,000 clones listed, about four fifths are singletons. The chain carries TRBV6-4 and TRBJ1-1; maybe TRBD1 (6 bases). The clonotype comes from a woman aged 80 or over in a cohort sampled during active or convalescent COVID-19. The sample was peripheral blood. The CDR3 sequence is CASILDRIPNTEAFF. The CDR3 nucleotides read TGTGCCAGCATCTTAGACAGGATCCCGAACACTGAAGCTTTCTTT.